This T cell receptor (beta chain) was sequenced in a study of cytomegalovirus exposure and HLA in healthy donors. Study conclusions and caveats: HLA restriction was apparent for most CMV-associated TCR beta chains in a later analysis. Sequencing depth across donors, presence/absence analyses assumed, was roughly uniform.

As concerns this clone: What it recognizes is unknown.

The V segment lost 2 bases and the J segment 7 bases; nucleotides outside the gene matches: 1. CDR1 LNHNV and CDR2 YYDKDF come from the germline V gene (reference sequence). The CDR3 loop spans 12 amino acids. While unrecorded immune exposures were likely, the donors were nominally healthy when sampled. The PCR made use of 60 Vbeta and 13 Jbeta primers. The data were produced by immunoSEQ multiplex PCR, yet TCRdb's version contains in-frame clones alone and is incomplete. This sample's table reports about 170,000 clones. The sample was PBMCs. The sequence derives from an older woman in good health and CMV-seronegative. V is TRBV15 and J is TRBJ1-1; the match to TRBD1 covers 7 bases. Here the CDR3 reads CATSRNRGEAFF. Written as DNA, the CDR3 is TGTGCCACCAGCAGAAACAGGGGTGAAGCTTTCTTT.